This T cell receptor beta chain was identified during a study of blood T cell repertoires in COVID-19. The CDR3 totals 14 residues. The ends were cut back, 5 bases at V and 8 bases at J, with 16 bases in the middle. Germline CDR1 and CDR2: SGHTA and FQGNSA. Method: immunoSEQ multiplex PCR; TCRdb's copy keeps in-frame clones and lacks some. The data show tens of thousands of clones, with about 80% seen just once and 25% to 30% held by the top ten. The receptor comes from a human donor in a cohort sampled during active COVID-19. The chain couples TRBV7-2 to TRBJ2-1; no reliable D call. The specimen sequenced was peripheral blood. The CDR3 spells CASSLLGLLDEQFF. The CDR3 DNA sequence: TGTGCCAGCAGCCTCCTTGGGCTTCTGGATGAGCAGTTCTTC.